This T cell receptor beta chain comes out of a study of blood T cell repertoires in COVID-19. The assay was immunoSEQ multiplex PCR, and TCRdb's table has in-frame clones only and misses some. Among roughly 69,000 clones listed, about four fifths were seen once. This CDR3 has 13 residues. Between the trimmed V and J ends, which lost 4 bases and 6 bases, there was a span of 12 bases. CDR1 and CDR2 (germline): LGHDT, YNNKEL (reference sequence). This clone was found a few times. The chain recombines TRBV3-1 (or the pseudogene TRBV3-2) with TRBJ1-1; perhaps TRBD1 as D (5 bases). This receptor was obtained from a woman aged 35 to 49 with acute COVID-19. The specimen sequenced was PBMCs or T cells enriched from blood (not recorded which). In nucleotides, the CDR3 is TGTGCCAGCAGCCGGGGCCTAAATCCTGAAGCTTTCTTT. This sequence encodes CASSRGLNPEAFF.